The sequence of this T cell receptor beta chain was determined in a study of cytomegalovirus exposure and HLA in healthy donors. Whole-study results and caveats: For most TCR sequences rarity was the rule, although some public TCRs occurred in many donors. Listed as cytomegalovirus-associated were 164 TCR beta chains.

The donors were in the roughly 120-subject validation cohort, distinct from the roughly 600-subject first cohort. Using immunoSEQ multiplex PCR, the repertoire was profiled, and TCRdb retains in-frame clones only, with some absent. The table lists around 140,000 clones, approximately 92% of them singletons. With respect to this clone: No antigen is known for it.

The sequencing input was PBMCs. The TCR comes from a woman younger than 35 in good health and CMV-seronegative.

The CDR3 DNA reads as TGTGCCAGCAGAAAGTCGGGGGACAGTGGCTACACCTTC. Translating gives CASRKSGDSGYTF. The V gene is TRBV6-1, the J gene TRBJ1-2, with 7 bases lining up with TRBD1. J was trimmed by 7 bases and V by 6 bases; bases with no gene match: 8. The germline V gene encodes CDR1 MNHNS and CDR2 SASEGT. This CDR3 has 13 residues.